Each of the 21 T cell receptor beta chains below was sequenced from the same sample in a study of human T cells and chemical hapten exposure. Noted time point: pre-sensitization, week 0. The treatment: therapeutic diphenylcyclopropenone sensitization with weekly scalp DPC. TCRdb re-called the RACE reads through MiXCR, storing one row per CDR3 protein. Here the sample spans a few hundred thousand distinct CDR3 sequences, 5.5% being singletons. The sequences come from whole blood, collected in connection with sensitization to the hapten diphenylcyclopropenone (DPC). Every receptor here comes from a woman aged 18 to 35 with alopecia areata. Some clones in this sample may be carry-over from other donors' samples.

This clonotype occurred many times. This rearrangement joins TRBV28 to TRBJ2-4; D uncertain. The CDR3 contains 12 residues. The germline V gene encodes CDR1 MDHEN and CDR2 SYDVKM. Deletions cut 6 bases from V and 9 bases from J, with 12 bases between. CDR3 loop: CASSLDRSIQYF. The CDR3 bases are TGTGCCAGCAGCCTTGACCGGAGCATTCAGTACTTC.

This clonotype showed up just a few times. This chain's CDR3 is CASSPKSREVALNTEAFF. CDR3 nucleotides: TGTGCCAGCAGCCCCAAAAGCAGGGAAGTGGCTTTGAACACTGAAGCTTTCTTT. The rearrangement joins TRBV7-8 to TRBJ1-1; weak D call: TRBD1 (5 bases). V dropped 5 bases and J dropped 0 bases, with 22 bases sitting between them. The CDR3 contains 18 residues. Germline V gene lookup returns CDR1 SGHVS and CDR2 FQNEAQ.

The table lists this clonotype with many counts. This sequence joins TRBV20-1 and TRBJ2-5; D perhaps matches TRBD2 (5 bases). The CDR3 length is 14 residues. CDR1 is DFQATT and CDR2 is SNEGSKA in the germline V gene (reference sequence). V lost 5 bases, J lost 5 bases, and 18 bases lay in between. The CDR3 sequence is CSAPESGLPETQYF. For the CDR3, the DNA is TGCAGTGCTCCCGAGTCGGGGTTGCCGGAGACCCAGTACTTC.

The chain couples TRBV4-3 to TRBJ1-6; possible D gene TRBD1, 5 bases. Per the germline V gene, CDR1 is LGHNA and CDR2 is YSLEER. V dropped 4 bases and J dropped 8 bases, with 18 bases sitting between them. The CDR3 length is 16 residues. CDR3 sequence: CASSPSIAGRDSPLHF. The CDR3, as DNA: TGCGCCAGCAGCCCCTCTATTGCGGGGCGAGATTCACCCCTCCACTTT.

V gene TRBV5-6 combines with J gene TRBJ2-3; no reliable D call. This CDR3 comprises 15 residues. CDR1 and CDR2 (germline): SGHDT, YYEEEE. Between the trimmed V and J ends, which lost 1 base and 2 bases, there was a span of 11 bases. The chain's CDR3 is CASSLLSGITDTQYF. The CDR3 DNA sequence: TGTGCCAGCAGCTTGTTATCAGGCATCACAGATACGCAGTATTTT.

The genes are TRBV20-1 and TRBJ1-1; 9 bases fit TRBD1. Per germline, CDR1 DFQATT and CDR2 SNEGSKA (reference sequence). The length of the CDR3 is 16 residues. Unmatched junction bases numbered 9, after V lost 3 bases and J lost 1 base. The DNA for the CDR3 is TGCAGTGCTAGTCAGGGGGCGGGACAGGGGAACACTGAAGCTTTCTTT. As protein: CSASQGAGQGNTEAFF.

The chain carries TRBV28 and TRBJ2-5; D not certain. Germline assignment: CDR1 MDHEN and CDR2 SYDVKM. The CDR3 contains 14 residues. The V gene lost 5 bases and the J gene lost 5 bases, with 15 bases spanning the gap. The DNA for the CDR3 is TGTGCCAGCAGTCTCCGCCTTGGGCGGGAGACCCAGTACTTC. Translating gives CASSLRLGRETQYF.

As to this clonotype: A much larger clonotype is one base distant, so this may be a read error. V is TRBV6-2 or TRBV6-3 and J is TRBJ2-3; D gene ambiguous. The germline V gene encodes CDR1 MNHEY and CDR2 SVGEGT. This CDR3 is 11 amino acids long. Deletions cut 6 bases from V and 4 bases from J, with 5 bases between. CDR3 sequence: CASRESDTQYF. The CDR3 DNA follows: TGTGCCAGCAGAGAGTCAGATACGCAGTATTTT.

This clonotype was seen a few times. The chain recombines TRBV6-5 with TRBJ1-2; TRBD1 is a possible D gene (6 bases). The CDR3 runs 17 residues. Germline CDR1 reads MNHEY; CDR2 reads SVGAGI. V shed 0 bases and J shed 2 bases, with 16 bases lying between them. CDR3 amino acids: CASSYSGGGGFNYGYTF. The CDR3 DNA sequence: TGTGCCAGCAGTTACTCGGGAGGGGGGGGTTTCAACTATGGCTACACCTTC.

The chain employs TRBV5-1 and TRBJ2-7, with TRBD1 matching over 9 bases. The germline V gene encodes CDR1 SGHRS and CDR2 YFSETQ. This CDR3 comprises 15 residues. V gave up 4 bases and J gave up 7 bases; unmatched junction bases: 12. The CDR3, as DNA: TGCGCCAGCAGCGTGTCCGGGACAGGGCCGCGAGAGCAGTACTTC. Protein: CASSVSGTGPREQYF.

This clonotype has just a few counts. V is TRBV29-1 and J is TRBJ1-5, with 7 bases that match TRBD1. Germline CDR1 reads SQVTM; CDR2 reads ANQGSEA. The V gene end was trimmed by 6 bases and the J gene end by 5 bases; junction bases not matched to a gene: 7. The CDR3 contains 13 residues. CDR3 residues: CSVMTGRDQPQHF. CDR3 DNA sequence: TGCAGCGTCATGACAGGGAGGGATCAGCCCCAGCATTTT.

The chain joins TRBV20-1 to TRBJ2-1; D unclear. The V and J ends lost 3 bases and 5 bases respectively, with 8 bases between them. The germline V gene encodes CDR1 DFQATT and CDR2 SNEGSKA (reference sequence). The CDR3 sequence is 12 residues long. CDR3 sequence reads: CSASRVNNEQFF. The DNA for the CDR3 is TGCAGTGCTAGCCGGGTCAACAATGAGCAGTTCTTC.

This clonotype has at least ten counts. This chain links TRBV6-6 with TRBJ2-3, with 7 bases lining up with TRBD2. Germline V gene lookup returns CDR1 MNHNY and CDR2 SVGAGI (reference sequence). J was trimmed by 1 base and V by 2 bases; bases with no gene match: 6. The CDR3 extends over 16 amino acids. For the CDR3, the DNA is TGTGCCAGCAGTTACCGGCGGGGGTCCCGCACAGATACGCAGTATTTT. Its translation is CASSYRRGSRTDTQYF.

This clonotype was seen a few times. The chain couples TRBV9 to TRBJ2-1; TRBD2 matches 10 bases. Germline CDR1 and CDR2: SGDLS and YYNGEE. V gave up 4 bases and J gave up 2 bases; unmatched junction bases: 3. The CDR3 covers 15 residues. The CDR3 bases are TGTGCCAGCAGCATAAGCGGGGGGGCCTACAATGAGCAGTTCTTC. Residues: CASSISGGAYNEQFF.

This clonotype was counted ten times or more. The genes are TRBV19 and TRBJ1-5; no clear D. Germline CDR1 reads LNHDA; CDR2 reads SQIVND (reference sequence). The CDR3 sequence is 12 residues long. Trimming cost V 1 base and J 2 bases, with 0 bases left between them. The CDR3, as DNA: TGTGCCAGTAGTATAGGCAATCAGCCCCAGCATTTT. Residues: CASSIGNQPQHF. The variable domain in full, with the rest retrieved from reference TRBV19 and TRBJ1-5, is DGGITQSPKYLFRKEGQNVTLSCEQNLNHDAMYWYRQDPGQGLRLIYYSQIVNDFQKGDIAEGYSVSREKKESFPLTVTSAQKNPTAFYLCASSIGNQPQHFGDGTRLSIL.

In its sample, this clonotype was seen many times. The gene calls are TRBV4-3 and TRBJ2-1, with 7 bases aligning to TRBD2. Trimming removed 1 base from V and 9 bases from J; junction bases left unmatched: 9. Per germline, CDR1 LGHNA and CDR2 YSLEER. The CDR3 runs 15 residues. The CDR3 loop reads CASSQGEGWEGEQFF. CDR3 bases: TGCGCCAGCAGCCAAGGGGAGGGGTGGGAAGGTGAGCAGTTCTTC.

This clonotype was picked up many times. The junction and the germline gene differ at one end; a read error may be behind it. The gene calls are TRBV12-3 or TRBV12-4 and TRBJ2-2; D call uncertain. CDR3 length: 13 amino acids. CDR3 amino acids: CAGSLNPTGELFF. The CDR3, as DNA: TGTGCCGGCAGTTTAAACCCCACCGGGGAGCTGTTTTTT.

This chain links TRBV4-2 with TRBJ2-1; TRBD1 agrees at 11 bases. Germline CDR1 is LGHNA and CDR2 is YNFKEQ. V gave up 3 bases and J gave up 8 bases; unmatched junction bases: 12. The CDR3 consists of 17 residues. CDR3 sequence: CASSHPPGGQGVDEQFF. The CDR3 coding sequence is TGTGCCAGCAGCCATCCACCCGGGGGACAGGGGGTCGATGAGCAGTTCTTC.

This clonotype turned up a few times. The genes are TRBV6-1 and TRBJ2-7, with D unclear. Deletions cut 2 bases from V and 4 bases from J, with 6 bases between. The CDR3 is 12 amino acids. Germline V lookup: CDR1 MNHNS, CDR2 SASEGT. The CDR3, as DNA: TGTGCCAGCAGTGAACTAGATTACGAGCAGTACTTC. Translated: CASSELDYEQYF.

This clonotype was detected many times. The rearrangement uses TRBV7-3 and TRBJ1-2; 7 nucleotides align to TRBD1. CDR1 and CDR2 (germline): SGHTA, FQGTGA. The CDR3 contains 17 residues. V shed 4 bases, J shed 6 bases, and the junction held 17 bases outside the gene matches. This CDR3 reads CASSSQTGTEVVDGYTF. DNA of the CDR3: TGTGCCAGCAGCTCCCAAACCGGGACAGAAGTAGTTGATGGCTACACCTTC.

This clonotype was counted only a few times. V and J are TRBV28 and TRBJ2-7; D is ambiguous. The CDR3 runs 14 residues. Germline V gene sequence: CDR1 MDHEN, CDR2 SYDVKM. The V end was cut by 7 bases, the J end by 0 bases, with 13 bases between. The CDR3 region has the DNA TGTGCCAGCAAAACAGCCTGGAACTCCTACGAGCAGTACTTC. Its protein is CASKTAWNSYEQYF.